This T cell receptor beta chain was found in a study of blood T cell repertoires in COVID-19. Profiling relied on immunoSEQ multiplex PCR, and the TCRdb table lists in-frame clones only, not all of them. The sample contains some 250,000 clones, roughly 89% of which appear only once. The CDR3 has 17 amino acids. V lost 4 bases to trimming and J lost 8 bases; unmatched junction nucleotides: 17. Germline CDR1 reads LNHDA; CDR2 reads SQIVND (reference sequence). This clone was seen a few times. V gene TRBV19 combines with J gene TRBJ1-2; 9 bases align to TRBD1. The receptor comes from a man between 40 and 49 years old who had recovered from COVID-19. The sequenced sample consisted of PBMCs or T cells enriched from blood (not recorded which). Written as DNA, the CDR3 is TGTGCCAGTAGTAGGGACAGGGTTCCCATCGGCGGCAAGGGCTACACCTTC. Translation gives CASSRDRVPIGGKGYTF. The variable domain in full, completed from reference TRBV19 and TRBJ1-2, reads DGGITQSPKYLFRKEGQNVTLSCEQNLNHDAMYWYRQDPGQGLRLIYYSQIVNDFQKGDIAEGYSVSREKKESFPLTVTSAQKNPTAFYLCASSRDRVPIGGKGYTFGSGTRLTVV.